The TCR beta chain described here comes from a study of identical twins. From the 5' RACE reads, TCRdb called clonotypes with MiXCR, one entry per CDR3 protein. The data show 240,000 or so distinct CDR3 sequences, approximately 7% seen once. Trimming took off 6 bases at V and 6 bases at J, with 21 bases between the two ends. This CDR3 comprises 16 residues. Germline V gene lookup returns CDR1 ENHRY and CDR2 SYGVKD. The same sample was also used in a study of yellow fever vaccine responses in identical twins.

This receptor was taken from a woman between 18 and 29 years old in good health. Sequencing was performed on memory (CD45RO+) T cells sorted from blood. The V call is TRBV10-3, the J call TRBJ2-1, with D perhaps TRBD1 (6 bases). CDR3 DNA sequence: TGTGCCATCAGCTCAGGGGCGGGCCGTTCGGCCAATGAGCAGTTCTTC. As protein: CAISSGAGRSANEQFF.